Below, 27 T cell receptor beta chains from the same sample are listed, as sequenced in a study of technical replicates of blood from a few donors (dated by TCRdb to about 2017). Library generation was performed with the immunoSEQ multiplex PCR assay. Entries here come from immuneACCESS through TCRdb and include only in-frame sequences with V and J called. Some clones fail to appear in such tables; in the studies checked, an unresolved V gene covers under half of the shortfall, and the cause of the remainder is unknown. This sample comprises some 60,000 clones, roughly 90% of them detected only once. The leading ten clones occupy roughly 5% of the sample. The sample consisted of PBMCs. These receptors originate from a human donor in good health. Some clones in this sample may be carry-over from other donors' samples.

The chain links TRBV7-2 to TRBJ1-1; a weak D match, TRBD1 (6 bases). Between the trimmed V and J ends, which lost 4 bases and 1 base, there was a span of 10 bases. The CDR3 has 14 residues. CDR1 is SGHTA, CDR2 FQGNSA, per germline. CDR3 DNA: TGTGCCAGCAGCTGGGGGCCCGCGAACACTGAAGCTTTCTTT. It specifies CASSWGPANTEAFF.

The CDR3 is CASGSTGQGSRSYNSPLHF. The CDR3 nucleotides are TGTGCTAGTGGTTCGACGGGGCAGGGGTCCCGCTCCTATAATTCACCCCTCCACTTT. The chain is built from TRBV12-5 and TRBJ1-6; D is perhaps TRBD1 (6 bases). The V end was cut by 4 bases, the J end by 0 bases, with 19 bases between. Germline V lookup: CDR1 LGHNT, CDR2 FRNRAP. This CDR3 is 19 amino acids long.

The chain links TRBV6-5 to TRBJ2-6; D is possibly TRBD1 (6 bases). The V end was cut by 5 bases, the J end by 4 bases, with 12 bases between. CDR1 is MNHEY and CDR2 is SVGAGI in the germline V gene. The CDR3 length is 15 residues. CDR3 bases: TGTGCCAGCAGTGTACAGGGCCCCGGGGCCAACGTCCTGACTTTC. This gives the protein CASSVQGPGANVLTF.

The chain couples TRBV7-9 to TRBJ2-5; 10 bases are a match to TRBD2. J gave up 7 bases and V 2 bases, and 7 bases lay outside the gene matches. Germline CDR1 reads SEHNR; CDR2 reads FQNEAQ (reference sequence). CDR3 length: 15 residues. The DNA for the CDR3 is TGTGCCAGCAGCTTAAGGAGCGGGGGGGCAGGGACCCAGTACTTC. Protein product: CASSLRSGGAGTQYF.

V and J are TRBV6-5 and TRBJ2-7; TRBD2 aligns across 8 bases. This CDR3 spans 15 amino acids. V shed 0 bases and J 2 bases; nucleotides not matched to a gene: 3. In germline, CDR1 is MNHEY, CDR2 SVGAGI. The DNA of the CDR3 is TGTGCCAGCAGTTACTCCCCAGCGGGGGCCTACGAGCAGTACTTC. Protein product: CASSYSPAGAYEQYF.

The chain carries TRBV30 and TRBJ1-5; D unresolved. CDR1 and CDR2 from the germline V gene are GTSNPN and SVGIG (reference sequence). Trimming stripped 1 base from V and 9 bases from J, with 10 bases between. The CDR3 length is 12 residues. The CDR3 spells CAWSDLGGPQHF. The CDR3 coding sequence is TGTGCCTGGAGTGATTTAGGAGGGCCCCAGCATTTT.

The chain combines TRBV13 with TRBJ2-5, with 11 bases that match TRBD2. The CDR3 spans 16 residues. Germline V gene data show CDR1 as PRHDT and CDR2 as FYEKMQ (reference sequence). V dropped 5 bases and J dropped 1; count of bases not matched to a gene: 6. For the CDR3, the DNA is TGTGCCAGCAGCCCTAGGACTAGCGGGCTCCAAGAGACCCAGTACTTC. Translation gives CASSPRTSGLQETQYF.

The V call is TRBV5-3, the J call TRBJ2-7, with D possibly being TRBD2 (5 bases). TRBV5-3 is an ORF, and what it does is uncertain. The CDR3 is 15 amino acids. V was pared by 2 bases and J by 1 base, with 13 bases between. CDR3 sequence: CARSFEGKWSYEQYF. For the CDR3, the DNA is TGTGCCAGAAGCTTTGAGGGAAAGTGGTCCTACGAGCAGTACTTC.

The chain has TRBV7-5 and TRBJ1-5; no DNA check was done on the table's D call, TRBD1. TRBV7-5 is a pseudogene locus. The CDR3 runs 16 residues. The CDR3: CVRSTPAGPLRQPQHF. The CDR3 DNA reads as TGTGTCAGAAGCACCCCCGCAGGGCCCCTGCGTCAGCCCCAGCATTTT.

The CDR3 loop reads CASSIASGPGAEAFF. CDR3 bases: TGTGCCAGTAGTATAGCGTCAGGGCCGGGGGCTGAAGCTTTCTTT. The chain carries TRBV19 and TRBJ1-1; D is perhaps TRBD1 (5 bases). Germline CDR1 reads LNHDA; CDR2 reads SQIVND (reference sequence). The V end was cut by 1 base, the J end by 6 bases, with 15 bases between. The CDR3 covers 15 residues.

The rearrangement uses TRBV6-1 and TRBJ2-2, with 8 bases lining up with TRBD1. V lost 2 bases and J lost 5; bases outside the gene matches: 4. The CDR3 is 15 residues long. Germline assignment: CDR1 MNHNS and CDR2 SASEGT. The chain's CDR3 is CASSERQGYTGELFF. CDR3 nucleotide sequence: TGTGCCAGCAGTGAACGACAGGGGTATACCGGGGAGCTGTTTTTT.

The V gene is TRBV7-8, the J gene TRBJ1-2, with no clear D. In germline, CDR1 is SGHVS, CDR2 FQNEAQ. V lost 7 bases, J lost 0 bases, and 9 bases lay in between. The CDR3 totals 13 residues. CDR3 sequence reads: CASTAGTNYGYTF. CDR3 DNA sequence: TGTGCCAGCACCGCCGGGACTAACTATGGCTACACCTTC.

V usage is TRBV5-1 and J usage is TRBJ2-5; 8 bases are shared with TRBD2. This CDR3 is 13 amino acids long. The germline V gene has CDR1 SGHRS and CDR2 YFSETQ. Trimming at V came to 0 bases and at J to 5 bases, leaving 0 bases not matched to a gene. CDR3 sequence reads: CASSLGLAETQYF. The CDR3 DNA sequence: TGCGCCAGCAGCTTGGGACTAGCGGAGACCCAGTACTTC.

The CDR3: CASSQLAGGNNEQFF. The CDR3, as DNA: TGCGCCAGCAGCCAACTAGCGGGGGGGAACAATGAGCAGTTCTTC. The chain recombines TRBV4-1 with TRBJ2-1, with 12 bases fitting TRBD2. CDR3 size: 15 residues. Germline V CDR1 and CDR2: MGHRA, YSYEKL. The junction had 1 base not matched to a gene; V was cut back by 2 bases and J by 5 bases.

The chain links TRBV25-1 to TRBJ2-6; TRBD1 matches at 10 bases. J lost 2 bases, V lost 6 bases, and 10 bases had no gene match. The CDR3 spans 18 residues. CDR1 MGHDK and CDR2 SYGVNS come from the germline V gene. The CDR3 DNA reads TGTGCCAGCAGCCCCTTCGGACAGGGGGAAGCTGGGGCCAACGTCCTGACTTTC. Translating it yields CASSPFGQGEAGANVLTF.

The chain employs TRBV7-2 and TRBJ1-1; no clear D gene. CDR1 SGHTA and CDR2 FQGNSA come from the germline V gene. CDR3 length: 13 amino acids. V gave up 2 bases and J gave up 0 bases, with 4 bases separating them. DNA of the CDR3: TGTGCCAGCAGCTTATCCATGAACACTGAAGCTTTCTTT. Translated, it gives CASSLSMNTEAFF.

The CDR3 region has the DNA TGTGCCAGCAGCTTGGGGGAGGAAAACGAGCAGTACTTC. Its protein is CASSLGEENEQYF. This chain links TRBV7-3 with TRBJ2-7; D might be TRBD2 (6 bases). With 3 bases removed from V and 5 bases from J, the gap between germline ends came to 11 bases. Germline-derived CDR1 and CDR2 are SGHTA and FQGTGA. The CDR3 is 13 residues long.

This clone was detected once. For the CDR3, the DNA is TGTGCCATCAGTGACCCTTCGGGGTGGAGCGGGGAGACCCAGTACTTC. Translating gives CAISDPSGWSGETQYF. The chain couples TRBV10-3 to TRBJ2-5, with D perhaps matching TRBD2 (6 bases). This CDR3 spans 16 amino acids. V was pared by 3 bases and J by 5 bases, with 19 bases between. CDR1 and CDR2 (germline): ENHRY, SYGVKD.

The chain carries TRBV7-8 and TRBJ2-1, with TRBD2 matching over 16 bases. CDR3 length: 18 amino acids. Germline V lookup: CDR1 SGHVS, CDR2 FQNEAQ. V shed 9 bases and J 0 bases; nucleotides not matched to a gene: 8. CDR3 sequence: CARRGLAGGSSSYNEQFF. The DNA for the CDR3 is TGTGCCAGAAGGGGACTAGCGGGGGGGTCGAGCTCCTACAATGAGCAGTTCTTC.

The chain employs TRBV9 and TRBJ1-2; D ambiguous. The CDR3 runs to 14 residues. The germline gives CDR1 SGDLS, CDR2 YYNGEE. Trimming left V 3 bases short and J 7 bases short, with 16 bases between. The CDR3 DNA reads TGTGCCAGCAGCGATCCCGGGGAATGGGGTGGCTACACCTTC. Protein product: CASSDPGEWGGYTF.

The chain joins TRBV6-6 to TRBJ1-2; D gene uncertain. The CDR3 is 15 amino acids. Germline CDR1 reads MNHNY; CDR2 reads SVGAGI (reference sequence). Trimming pared 6 bases from V and 2 bases from J, leaving 16 bases between. DNA for the CDR3: TGTGCCAGCAGCTATTCTCCGGACTTGAACTATGGCTACACCTTC. It translates to CASSYSPDLNYGYTF.

The rearrangement joins TRBV5-6 to TRBJ2-7; 12 positions match TRBD2. J was trimmed by 5 bases and V by 4 bases; bases with no gene match: 7. Looked up from germline, CDR1 is SGHDT and CDR2 is YYEEEE. The CDR3 consists of 15 residues. The CDR3 region has the DNA TGTGCCAGCAGCATGACTAGCGGGAGTTTCCACGAGCAGTACTTC. Amino acid sequence: CASSMTSGSFHEQYF. Variable domain in full (rest from reference TRBV5-6 and TRBJ2-7): DAGVTQSPTHLIKTRGQQVTLRCSPKSGHDTVSWYQQALGQGPQFIFQYYEEEERQRGNFPDRFSGHQFPNYSSELNVNALLLGDSALYLCASSMTSGSFHEQYFGPGTRLTVT.

The V gene is TRBV29-1, the J gene TRBJ1-2; the match to TRBD1 covers 10 bases. CDR1 SQVTM and CDR2 ANQGSEA come from the germline V gene. V lost 6 bases, J lost 7 bases, and 5 bases stayed unmatched. This CDR3 contains 12 residues. In DNA, the CDR3 is TGCAGCGTGAGACAGGGGGCTGGTGGCTACACCTTC. Protein sequence: CSVRQGAGGYTF.

The rearrangement links TRBV14 to TRBJ2-2; 7 bases align to TRBD2. The germline CDR1 and CDR2 sequences are SGHDN and FVKESK. The CDR3 has 17 residues. V lost 0 bases to trimming and J lost 2 bases; unmatched junction nucleotides: 6. The CDR3 spells CASSQDRGTINTGELFF. CDR3 nucleotides: TGTGCCAGCAGCCAAGATCGGGGGACTATTAACACCGGGGAGCTGTTTTTT.

CDR3 protein: CSAEDRYGEHF. For the CDR3, the DNA is TGCAGTGCTGAGGACCGGTACGGGGAGCATTTT. The gene calls are TRBV20-1 and TRBJ1-5; D not certain. The CDR3 length is 11 residues. The V and J ends lost 5 bases and 14 bases respectively, with 16 bases between them. Germline values: CDR1 DFQATT, CDR2 SNEGSKA (reference sequence).

V is TRBV5-4 and J is TRBJ2-3, with 8 bases fitting TRBD2. Germline V gene lookup returns CDR1 SGHNT and CDR2 YYREEE (reference sequence). Losses at the gene ends were 4 bases for V and 0 bases for J; bases not matched to a gene: 7. This CDR3 has 16 residues. This CDR3 is CASSPQAGASTDTQYF. In DNA form, the CDR3 reads TGTGCCAGCAGCCCCCAAGCGGGAGCGAGCACAGATACGCAGTATTTT.

The V gene is TRBV28, the J gene TRBJ2-3, with TRBD1 as a possible D gene (6 bases). The CDR3 loop spans 14 amino acids. CDR1 is MDHEN, CDR2 SYDVKM, per germline. Trimming took off 2 bases at V and 6 bases at J, with 12 bases between the two ends. Here the CDR3 reads CASSLANRVDTQYF. The CDR3 DNA reads as TGTGCCAGCAGTTTAGCAAACAGGGTGGATACGCAGTATTTT.